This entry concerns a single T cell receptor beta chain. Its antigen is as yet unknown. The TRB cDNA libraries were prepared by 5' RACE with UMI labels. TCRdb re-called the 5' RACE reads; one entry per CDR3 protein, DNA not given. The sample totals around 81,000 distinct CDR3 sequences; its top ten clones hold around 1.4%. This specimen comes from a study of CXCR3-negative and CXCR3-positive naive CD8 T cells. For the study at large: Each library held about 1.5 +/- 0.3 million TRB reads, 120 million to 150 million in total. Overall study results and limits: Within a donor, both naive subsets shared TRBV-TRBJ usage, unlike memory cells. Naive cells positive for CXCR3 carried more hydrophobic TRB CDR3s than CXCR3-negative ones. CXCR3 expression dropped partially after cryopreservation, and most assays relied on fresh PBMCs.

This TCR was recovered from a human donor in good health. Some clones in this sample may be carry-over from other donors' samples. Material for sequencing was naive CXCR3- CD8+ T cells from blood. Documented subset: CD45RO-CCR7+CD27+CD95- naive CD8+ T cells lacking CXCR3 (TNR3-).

The CDR3: CASSLPGDQPQHF. The rearrangement links TRBV7-9 to TRBJ1-5; checking the TCRdb D call of TRBD1 is not possible without DNA. Per germline, CDR1 SEHNR and CDR2 FQNEAQ (reference sequence). This CDR3 has 13 amino acids.